One and the same sample provided the 14 T cell receptor beta chains below, sequenced in a study of T cell responses to AZD1222 COVID-19 vaccine. TCRdb keeps only in-frame clones here, not all; method: immunoSEQ multiplex PCR. The table has about 130,000 clones, approximately 92% seen once. Sequenced material: peripheral blood, taken 28 days after the second AZD1222 dose. The receptor set was obtained from an adult who received the AZD1222 COVID-19 vaccine.

The chain recombines TRBV19 with TRBJ1-6; D unresolved. Germline assignment: CDR1 LNHDA and CDR2 SQIVND (reference sequence). V was clipped by 4 bases and J by 7 bases, with 11 bases between them. The CDR3 has 14 amino acids. CDR3 nucleotides: TGTGCCAGTAGTAGCGGATGGGAGAATTCACCCCTCCACTTT. Translation: CASSSGWENSPLHF.

The chain has TRBV29-1 and TRBJ1-4, with TRBD1 as a possible D gene (5 bases). Per the germline V gene, CDR1 is SQVTM and CDR2 is ANQGSEA. This CDR3 has 13 amino acids. Between the trimmed V and J ends, which lost 7 bases and 5 bases, there was a span of 14 bases. CDR3 sequence reads: CSGRDGSNEKLFF. The CDR3 DNA follows: TGCAGCGGCCGGGACGGCTCAAATGAAAAACTGTTTTTT. Full variable domain (remainder filled in from reference TRBV29-1 and TRBJ1-4): SAVISQKPSRDICQRGTSLTIQCQVDSQVTMMFWYRQQPGQSLTLIATANQGSEATYESGFVIDKFPISRPNLTFSTLTVSNMSPEDSSIYLCSGRDGSNEKLFFGSGTQLSVL.

This chain links TRBV29-1 with TRBJ1-2; 10 nucleotides agree with TRBD1. Per the germline V gene, CDR1 is SQVTM and CDR2 is ANQGSEA. CDR3 length: 13 residues. After removal of 6 bases from V and 8 bases from J, the junction contained 9 bases not matched to a gene. CDR3 in DNA: TGCAGCGTAATATGGACAGGGGGACACGGCTACACCTTC. Translation: CSVIWTGGHGYTF.

The V gene is TRBV6-5, the J gene TRBJ2-7, with 11 bases identical to TRBD2. Germline assignment: CDR1 MNHEY and CDR2 SVGAGI. V dropped 6 bases and J dropped 6; count of bases not matched to a gene: 7. The CDR3 is 14 amino acids. Here the CDR3 reads CASRGLADVFEQYF. CDR3 sequence (DNA): TGTGCCAGCAGGGGACTAGCGGACGTCTTCGAGCAGTACTTC.

CDR3 loop: CASSGDWTDNYGYTF. CDR3 nucleotide sequence: TGTGCCAGCAGCGGAGACTGGACGGATAACTATGGCTACACCTTC. V usage is TRBV3-1 (or the pseudogene TRBV3-2) and J usage is TRBJ1-2; D uncertain. Germline CDR1 reads LGHDT; CDR2 reads YNNKEL (reference sequence). The V and J ends lost 5 bases and 1 base respectively, with 14 bases between them. CDR3 length equals 15 residues.

The chain combines TRBV7-2 with TRBJ2-7, with D possibly TRBD2 on 6 matching bases. Germline V lookup: CDR1 SGHTA, CDR2 FQGNSA. The CDR3 loop spans 16 amino acids. V lost 1 base to trimming and J lost 5 bases, with 18 bases between them. CDR3 nucleotides: TGTGCCAGCAGCTTAGGTAGCGGACCCCCGGGTAACGAGCAGTACTTC. Translated: CASSLGSGPPGNEQYF.

This clone was picked up one time. The chain is built from TRBV6-4 and TRBJ1-5; D not certain. Germline CDR1 is MRHNA and CDR2 is SNTAGT. Trimming stripped 3 bases from V and 3 bases from J, with 6 bases between. The CDR3 consists of 13 residues. This CDR3 is CASSESDNQPQHF. CDR3 bases: TGTGCCAGCAGTGAGTCCGACAATCAGCCCCAGCATTTT.

V usage is TRBV15 and J usage is TRBJ2-1; no clear D gene. The CDR3 sequence is 14 residues long. Trimming removed 1 base at V and 5 bases at J, with 9 bases between. Germline V gene sequence: CDR1 LNHNV, CDR2 YYDKDF (reference sequence). CDR3 region: CATSRGQVDNEQFF. For the CDR3, the DNA is TGTGCCACCAGCAGAGGGCAGGTAGACAATGAGCAGTTCTTC.

This clone occurred once. The chain carries TRBV28 and TRBJ2-2; D is tentatively TRBD1 or TRBD2 (5 bases each). The germline V and J ends were trimmed by 1 base and 6 bases, with 9 bases remaining between them. This CDR3 has 14 amino acids. The germline V gene has CDR1 MDHEN and CDR2 SYDVKM. The chain's CDR3 is CASSLLGTPGELFF. In DNA form, the CDR3 reads TGTGCCAGCAGTTTATTAGGGACCCCCGGGGAGCTGTTTTTT.

This clone has just one count. This sequence joins TRBV7-2 and TRBJ2-1; maybe TRBD1 (6 bases). The ends were cut back, 3 bases at V and 2 bases at J, with 11 bases in the middle. Germline lookup yields CDR1 SGHTA and CDR2 FQGNSA. The CDR3 is 15 amino acids. In DNA form, the CDR3 reads TGTGCCAGCAGCTTGAGCCGGGACACCTACAATGAGCAGTTCTTC. Protein product: CASSLSRDTYNEQFF.

This clone has more than one count but fewer than ten. The CDR3 loop is CASSQVVGRADTQYF. CDR3 coding DNA: TGTGCCAGCAGCCAAGTCGTCGGTCGGGCAGATACGCAGTATTTT. The chain is built from TRBV4-2 and TRBJ2-3; no clear D gene. From germline, CDR1 is LGHNA and CDR2 YNFKEQ. This CDR3 is 15 amino acids long. The V end lost 1 base, the J end lost 4 bases, and 12 bases lay between the germline ends.

The V call is TRBV4-3, the J call TRBJ2-1, with 10 bases that match TRBD2. V lost 4 bases, J lost 1 base, and 1 base stayed unmatched. CDR1 and CDR2 from the germline V gene are LGHNA and YSLEER. The CDR3 length is 15 residues. The CDR3 region is CASSRTSGSYNEQFF. The DNA for the CDR3 is TGCGCCAGCAGCCGGACTAGCGGATCCTACAATGAGCAGTTCTTC.

The chain carries TRBV4-3 and TRBJ2-3; D is possibly TRBD1 (6 bases). Germline assignment: CDR1 LGHNA and CDR2 YSLEER. The CDR3 is made up of 17 amino acids. The V end lost 3 bases, the J end lost 1 base, and 17 bases lay between the germline ends. The chain's CDR3 is CASSQGAGTKRTDTQYF. The CDR3 DNA reads TGCGCCAGCAGCCAGGGCGCCGGGACAAAGCGCACAGATACGCAGTATTTT.

This rearrangement joins TRBV10-3 to TRBJ2-5, with TRBD2 matching 8 bases. V was clipped by 0 bases and J by 5 bases; unmatched bases: 5. CDR3 length equals 15 residues. From germline, CDR1 is ENHRY and CDR2 SYGVKD. The CDR3 region is CAISESAGGQETQYF. The CDR3 DNA reads as TGTGCCATCAGTGAGTCGGCGGGAGGACAGGAGACCCAGTACTTC.